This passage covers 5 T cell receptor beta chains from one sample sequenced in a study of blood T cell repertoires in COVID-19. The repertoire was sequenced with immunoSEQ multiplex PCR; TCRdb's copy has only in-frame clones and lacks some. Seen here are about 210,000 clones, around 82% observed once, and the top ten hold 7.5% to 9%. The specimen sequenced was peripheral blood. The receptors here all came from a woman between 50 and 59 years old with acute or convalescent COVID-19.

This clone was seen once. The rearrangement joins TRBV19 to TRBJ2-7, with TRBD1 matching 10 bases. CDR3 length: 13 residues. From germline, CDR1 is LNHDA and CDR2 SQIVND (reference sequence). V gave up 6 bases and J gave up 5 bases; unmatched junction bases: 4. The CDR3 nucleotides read TGTGCCAGTAGCGACAGGGGGCCGGACGAGCAGTACTTC. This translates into CASSDRGPDEQYF.

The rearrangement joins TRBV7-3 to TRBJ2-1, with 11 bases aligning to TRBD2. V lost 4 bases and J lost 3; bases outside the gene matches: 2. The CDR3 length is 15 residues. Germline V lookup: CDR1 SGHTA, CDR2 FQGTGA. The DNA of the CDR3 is TGTGCCAGCAGCTATACTAGCGGGAGCTACAATGAGCAGTTCTTC. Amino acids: CASSYTSGSYNEQFF.

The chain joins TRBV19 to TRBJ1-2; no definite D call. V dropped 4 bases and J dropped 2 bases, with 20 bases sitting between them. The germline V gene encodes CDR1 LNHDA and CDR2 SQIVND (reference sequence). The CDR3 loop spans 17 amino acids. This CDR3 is CASSNGAHGKQNYGYTF. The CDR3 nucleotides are TGTGCCAGTAGTAACGGAGCACACGGAAAACAAAACTATGGCTACACCTTC.

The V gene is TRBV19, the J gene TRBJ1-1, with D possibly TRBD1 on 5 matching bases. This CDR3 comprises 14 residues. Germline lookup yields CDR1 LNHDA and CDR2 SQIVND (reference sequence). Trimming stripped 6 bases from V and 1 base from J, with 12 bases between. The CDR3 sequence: CASRPTGGNTEAFF. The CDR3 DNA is TGTGCCAGTAGGCCCACGGGGGGGAACACTGAAGCTTTCTTT.

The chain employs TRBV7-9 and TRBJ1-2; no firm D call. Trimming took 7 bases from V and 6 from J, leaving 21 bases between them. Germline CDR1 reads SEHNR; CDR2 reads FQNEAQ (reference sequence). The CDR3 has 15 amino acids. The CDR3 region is CASTPGEVISDGYTF. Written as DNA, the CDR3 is TGTGCCAGCACCCCCGGGGAGGTAATAAGTGATGGCTACACCTTC.